The subject of this entry is one TCR beta chain. The antigen is unknown. This record comes from a study of neoadjuvant anti-PD-1 for oral cavity cancer. Study summary: Non-progressing patients received a fourth nivolumab dose near day 43, then surgery on days 50-56.

Overall study findings and caveats: Only three patients per response group were TCR-analyzed; validation needed. Higher pretreatment Treg/Th17 ratios tracked higher pretreatment blood clonality.

The sample's time point: after neoadjuvant nivolumab, at surgical resection. Six replicates per PBMC sample, mostly from 480 ng of genomic DNA. The data were produced by immunoSEQ multiplex PCR, yet TCRdb's version contains in-frame clones alone and is incomplete. The sample lists about 14,000 clones, roughly three quarters occurring once. There are 11 residues in the CDR3. From germline, CDR1 is MDHEN and CDR2 SYDVKM. V was cut by 4 bases and J by 8 bases, with 8 bases left in between. The receptor was isolated from a person between 40 and 80 years old with oral cavity squamous cell carcinoma. The specimen comprised PBMCs, sampled after nivolumab (anti-PD-1) treatment. This chain links TRBV28 with TRBJ1-2; D remains unclear. CDR3 sequence: CASSSYLGYTF. CDR3 nucleotide sequence: TGTGCCAGCAGTTCTTATTTAGGCTACACCTTC.